This is a list of T cell receptor beta chains from one sample in a study of T cell responses to AZD1222 COVID-19 vaccine. The table came from immunoSEQ multiplex PCR; TCRdb's copy has only in-frame clones and leaves some out. The sample lists some 130,000 clones, about 90% occurring once. This specimen was peripheral blood, taken on day 0 of AZD1222 vaccination. The receptors originated from an adult in good health. Each CDR3 is given with its conserved first and last residue. D genes are given only for firm matches. Clone size is given for some rows only: seen once, a few or many times, or a class if the clone is expanded.

abundance	v_gene	d_gene	j_gene	CDR3nt	CDR3aa
once	TRBV28	.	TRBJ1-1	TGTGCCAGCGGTGCCTCCCGGAACACTGAAGCTTTCTTT	CASGASRNTEAFF
.	TRBV23-1	.	TRBJ1-1	TGCGCCAGCAGAAGGTGTGCCACTGAAGCTTTCTTT	CASRRCATEAFF
.	TRBV6-2/TRBV6-3	.	TRBJ2-7	TGTGCCAGCAGTTTCGCGGGGCCACGCGAGCAGTACTTC	CASSFAGPREQYF
.	TRBV10-2	.	TRBJ2-1	TGCGCCAGCAGCGTCGGTTCCTACAATGAGCAGTTCTTC	CASSVGSYNEQFF
.	TRBV19	.	TRBJ1-3	TGTGCCAGTCTGGGAAACACCATATATTTT	CASLGNTIYF
.	TRBV7-6	TRBD2	TRBJ2-3	TGTGCCAGCAGCCTCACGTGGGGGGGAGGCACAGATACGCAGTATTTT	CASSLTWGGGTDTQYF
.	TRBV5-6	.	TRBJ2-2	TGTGCCAGCAGCTTCGGCACCGGGGAGCTGTTTTTT	CASSFGTGELFF
.	TRBV6-5	TRBD1	TRBJ1-6	TGTGCCAGCAGTAAGGACCGGGACAGGGTGAATCCCCTCCACTTT	CASSKDRDRVNPLHF
.	TRBV6-4	.	TRBJ1-6	TGTGCCAGCAGTGACCAGGGAGGCAATTCACCCCTCCACTTT	CASSDQGGNSPLHF
.	TRBV6-6	.	TRBJ2-7	TGTGCCAGCAGTTCCAACCGCGCGGGATGGACAAACGAGCAGTACTTC	CASSSNRAGWTNEQYF
.	TRBV6-5	.	TRBJ1-1	TGTGCCAGCAGGGCCCAGGCCATGAACACTGAAGCTTTCTTT	CASRAQAMNTEAFF
.	TRBV19	.	TRBJ1-5	TGTGCCAGTAGTATCAGCAGAGCCCAGCCCCAGCATTTT	CASSISRAQPQHF
.	TRBV28	.	TRBJ1-4	TGTGCCAGCAGTCTAAGGCGGACGGCGGGGGCTAATGAAAAACTGTTTTTT	CASSLRRTAGANEKLFF
.	TRBV14	.	TRBJ1-1	TGTGCCAGCAGCCAGCTGCCGAACACTGAAGCTTTCTTT	CASSQLPNTEAFF
.	TRBV28	TRBD1	TRBJ1-2	TGTGCCAGCCTTGGGTGGACAGGGCCTAATTCCCATGGCTACACCTTC	CASLGWTGPNSHGYTF
.	TRBV7-3	TRBD1	TRBJ2-5	TGTGCCAGCAGCGAGGGACAGGGTGCGGCAGAGACCCAGTACTTC	CASSEGQGAAETQYF
.	TRBV28	.	TRBJ1-2	TGTGCCAGCAGTTCGACAACCTATGGCTACACCTTC	CASSSTTYGYTF
.	TRBV24-1	TRBD2	TRBJ2-1	TGTGCCACCAGTGATTTCCCGACCGGGACTAGCGGTTTACATGAGCAGTTCTTC	CATSDFPTGTSGLHEQFF
.	TRBV29-1	TRBD1	TRBJ2-7	TGCAGCGTTGAAGATCAGACAGGGCAATCCTACGAGCAGTACTTC	CSVEDQTGQSYEQYF
.	TRBV5-1	TRBD2	TRBJ2-7	TGCGCCAGCAGCCCGAGGAGCGGGAGTTACGAGCAGTACTTC	CASSPRSGSYEQYF
.	TRBV14	.	TRBJ1-2	TGTGCCAGCAGCCAACGGGTTGGGGGGCGAAACTACTATGGCTACACCTTC	CASSQRVGGRNYYGYTF
.	TRBV6-2/TRBV6-3	.	TRBJ1-1	TGTGCCAGCAGTTATACGTTGAACACTGAAGCTTTCTTT	CASSYTLNTEAFF
.	TRBV3-1/TRBV3-2	TRBD2	TRBJ2-1	TGTGCCAGCAGCCAAGTAGCGGGAGGGCAGTTCTTC	CASSQVAGGQFF
.	TRBV7-8	.	TRBJ2-1	TGTGCCAGCAGCCACGTCGCCGGGTTCAATGAGCAGTTCTTC	CASSHVAGFNEQFF
.	TRBV5-6	.	TRBJ1-2	TGTGCCAGCAGCCCATACAGGGCCGGGTATGGCTACACCTTC	CASSPYRAGYGYTF
.	TRBV11-2	.	TRBJ2-4	TGTGCCAGCAGCTTTGGGGGGGCCGACAAAAACATTCAGTACTTC	CASSFGGADKNIQYF
.	TRBV6-5	TRBD1	TRBJ2-7	TGTGCCAGCAGTTACCATGACAGGGCAGTCTACGAGCAGTACTTC	CASSYHDRAVYEQYF
.	TRBV5-1	TRBD2	TRBJ2-7	TGCGCCAGCAGCCCGGGACTAGCGGGGGGGTACTCCTACGAGCAGTACTTC	CASSPGLAGGYSYEQYF
once	TRBV7-9	TRBD1	TRBJ1-1	TGTGCCAGCAGCTTATTGGACAGGGGAACTGAAGCTTTCTTT	CASSLLDRGTEAFF
.	TRBV27	TRBD1	TRBJ1-1	TGTGCCAGCAGTCCCCGGACAGGGGCCGAAGCTTTCTTT	CASSPRTGAEAFF
.	TRBV5-1	.	TRBJ1-1	TGCGCCAGCAGCTTGGAGGTGAACACTGAAGCTTTCTTT	CASSLEVNTEAFF
.	TRBV5-4	TRBD1	TRBJ2-2	TGTGCCAGCAGCTTGGGATCAGGGGGCATCACCGGGGAGCTGTTTTTT	CASSLGSGGITGELFF
.	TRBV6-5	.	TRBJ1-1	TGTGCCAGCAGCACGTATATTAAGGACGAAGCTTTCTTT	CASSTYIKDEAFF
.	TRBV21-1	.	TRBJ1-4	TGTGCCAGCAGCAAAGCGTCCCAACTAGAGGTAACTAATGAAAAACTGTTTTTT	CASSKASQLEVTNEKLFF
.	TRBV29-1	TRBD2	TRBJ2-1	TGCAGCGTTCACAGCGGGAGTAATAGGGATGAGCAGTTCTTC	CSVHSGSNRDEQFF
once	TRBV18	TRBD1	TRBJ1-6	TGTGCCAGCTCACTAACCGGGACAGGGGACTCACCCCTCCACTTT	CASSLTGTGDSPLHF
.	TRBV18	TRBD2	TRBJ2-3	TGTGCCAGCTCGGTATGGCTAGCGGGCGGTAATACGCAGTATTTT	CASSVWLAGGNTQYF
.	TRBV7-2	TRBD1	TRBJ1-4	TGTGCCAGCAGCTTAGGATCGACAGGGTACCCTAATGAAAAACTGTTTTTT	CASSLGSTGYPNEKLFF
.	TRBV11-2	.	TRBJ1-5	TGTGCCAGCAGCCCCTCCGGCGGGACCGGGGCCGGGCCCCAGCATTTT	CASSPSGGTGAGPQHF
.	TRBV27	TRBD1	TRBJ1-6	TGTGCCAGCAGCTCATGGGTACCTGAGGACAGGGGTTCACCCCTCCACTTT	CASSSWVPEDRGSPLHF